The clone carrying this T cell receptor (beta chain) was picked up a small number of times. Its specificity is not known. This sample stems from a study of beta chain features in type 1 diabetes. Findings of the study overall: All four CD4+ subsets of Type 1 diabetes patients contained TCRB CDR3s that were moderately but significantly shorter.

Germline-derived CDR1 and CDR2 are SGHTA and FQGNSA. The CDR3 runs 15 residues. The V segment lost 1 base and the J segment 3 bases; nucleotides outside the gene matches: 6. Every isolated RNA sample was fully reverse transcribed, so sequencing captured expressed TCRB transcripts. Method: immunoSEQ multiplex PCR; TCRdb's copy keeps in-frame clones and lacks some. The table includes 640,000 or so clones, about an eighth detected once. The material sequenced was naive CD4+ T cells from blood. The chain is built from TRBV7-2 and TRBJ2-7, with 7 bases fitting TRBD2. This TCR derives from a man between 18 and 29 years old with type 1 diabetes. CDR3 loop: CASSLVTSGNYEQYF. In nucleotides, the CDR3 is TGTGCCAGCAGCTTAGTAACGAGCGGGAACTACGAGCAGTACTTC. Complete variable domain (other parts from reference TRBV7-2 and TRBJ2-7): GAGVSQSPSNKVTEKGKDVELRCDPISGHTALYWYRQSLGQGLEFLIYFQGNSAPDKSGLPSDRFSAERTGGSVSTLTIQRTQQEDSAVYLCASSLVTSGNYEQYFGPGTRLTVT.